This T cell receptor (beta chain) was recovered during a study of human T cells and chemical hapten exposure. Points from the study as a whole: DPC sensitization left the count of TCRs above 1 in 1000 unchanged.

CDR1 is ENHRY and CDR2 is SYGVKD in the germline V gene. After removal of 3 bases from V and 2 bases from J, the junction contained 6 bases not matched to a gene. This CDR3 comprises 15 residues. This clonotype showed up just a few times. Its antigen is unidentified. How the authors handled the data: TCR counts had a median of 95,638 per sample and spanned about 23,224 to 750,000. TCRdb re-called the RACE reads with MiXCR, one entry per CDR3 protein. Clone size and V and J calls follow TCRdb, not the original study. The sample shows more than 250,000 distinct CDR3 sequences, about 9% of them seen only once. Noted time point: pre-sensitization, week 0. The treatment: therapeutic diphenylcyclopropenone sensitization with weekly scalp DPC.

This specimen consisted of whole blood, obtained in connection with sensitization to the hapten diphenylcyclopropenone (DPC). This chain connects TRBV10-3 to TRBJ2-7; 8 bases fit TRBD1. This receptor was identified in a woman aged 40 to 50 with alopecia areata. Some clones in this sample may be carry-over from other donors' samples. CDR3 residues: CAISERRDRPYEQYF. The CDR3 region has the DNA TGTGCCATCAGTGAAAGGAGGGACAGGCCCTACGAGCAGTACTTC.